This T cell receptor (beta chain) was sequenced during a study of cytomegalovirus exposure and HLA in healthy donors. Study background: From 170 million or so T cells, an earlier analysis saw 90 million to 130 million unique TCR beta sequences.

This CDR3 spans 15 amino acids. Germline V lookup: CDR1 SQVTM, CDR2 ANQGSEA. V dropped 5 bases and J dropped 0 bases, with 17 bases sitting between them. Study results and caveats: The authors later found most CMV-associated TCR beta chains appeared HLA-restricted. Three of the chains that were CMV-associated were confirmed in vitro to be specific for CMV antigens. Later on, an analysis tied around 17,000 TCR beta sequences to HLA alleles at 0.05 false discovery rate.

Comments on this clone: Its antigen remains unknown.

Primers: 60 Vbeta forward and 13 Jbeta reverse. The table came from immunoSEQ multiplex PCR; TCRdb's copy has only in-frame clones and leaves some out. Of over 200,000 clones listed, almost 85% are singletons. Source material: PBMCs. V usage is TRBV29-1 and J usage is TRBJ2-7, with a weak D call TRBD1 (6 bases). The source is a woman aged 40 to 50 in good health and CMV-seronegative. CDR3 DNA: TGCAGCGTTTCCAGGGGTGGAAGGGGCTCCTACGAGCAGTACTTC. Its protein is CSVSRGGRGSYEQYF.